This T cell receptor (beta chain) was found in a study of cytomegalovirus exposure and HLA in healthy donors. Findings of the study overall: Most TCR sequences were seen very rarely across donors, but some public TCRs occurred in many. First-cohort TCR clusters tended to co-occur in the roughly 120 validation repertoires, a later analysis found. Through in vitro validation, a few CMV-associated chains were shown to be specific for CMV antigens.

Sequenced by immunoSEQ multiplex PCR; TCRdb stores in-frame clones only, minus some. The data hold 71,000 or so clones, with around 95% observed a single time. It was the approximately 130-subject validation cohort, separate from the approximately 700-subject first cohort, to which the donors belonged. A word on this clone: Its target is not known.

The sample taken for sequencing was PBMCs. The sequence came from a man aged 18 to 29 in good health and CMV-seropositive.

In nucleotides, the CDR3 is TGTGCCAGCAGCTGGGACAGGGTGGGCGAAAAACTGTTTTTT. Encoded protein: CASSWDRVGEKLFF. V gene TRBV7-9 combines with J gene TRBJ1-4; 9 nucleotides agree with TRBD1. V lost 4 bases, J lost 8 bases, and 5 bases stayed unmatched. Germline CDR1 is SEHNR and CDR2 is FQNEAQ (reference sequence). The CDR3 runs to 14 residues.